These 21 T cell receptor beta chains came from one sample sequenced in a study of OX40 agonist ivuxolimab in advanced cancers. TCRdb's table, derived via immunoSEQ multiplex PCR, lists solely in-frame clones and lacks some. Among around 150,000 clones listed, 85% to 95% were seen once. This sample comprised CD4+ or CD8+ T cells sorted from blood, obtained in a trial of the OX40 agonist ivuxolimab. These receptors were taken from an adult with an advanced solid tumor such as melanoma, head and neck, liver or kidney cancer.

The rearrangement joins TRBV6-1 to TRBJ2-2; 9 bases fit TRBD1. This CDR3 has 13 residues. Germline values: CDR1 MNHNS, CDR2 SASEGT. J gave up 3 bases and V 8 bases, and 1 base lay outside the gene matches. In nucleotides, the CDR3 is TGTGCCAGCGGACAGGGGCACACCGGGGAGCTGTTTTTT. Its translation is CASGQGHTGELFF.

The chain links TRBV10-3 to TRBJ1-4; 10 bases agree with TRBD1. V shed 8 bases, J shed 5 bases, and the junction held 2 bases outside the gene matches. CDR1 and CDR2 from the germline V gene are ENHRY and SYGVKD. This CDR3 spans 13 amino acids. As DNA, the CDR3 is TGTGCCATCTCGGGACAGGGGAATGAAAAACTGTTTTTT. Translated, it gives CAISGQGNEKLFF.

This clone appeared once. As DNA, the CDR3 is TGTGCCACCAGCAGAGCGTCACAGCCGTATGGCTACACCTTC. Amino acid sequence: CATSRASQPYGYTF. The chain joins TRBV15 to TRBJ1-2; D remains unclear. Germline V gives CDR1 LNHNV, CDR2 YYDKDF (reference sequence). This CDR3 spans 14 amino acids. The V gene lost 1 base and the J gene lost 5 bases, with 11 bases spanning the gap.

The gene calls are TRBV6-4 and TRBJ1-5; D may be TRBD1 (6 bases). This CDR3 is built from 14 residues. Germline CDR1 is MRHNA and CDR2 is SNTAGT. The V end was cut by 7 bases, the J end by 4 bases, with 14 bases between. CDR3 nucleotides: TGTGCCAGCACCCCGACAGGCCCTAATCAGCCCCAGCATTTT. This gives the protein CASTPTGPNQPQHF.

This clone was found once. V and J are TRBV5-4 and TRBJ1-6; possibly TRBD1 for D (5 bases). V was cut by 0 bases and J by 6 bases, with 7 bases left in between. In germline, CDR1 is SGHNT, CDR2 YYREEE (reference sequence). This CDR3 is 14 amino acids long. The CDR3 nucleotides read TGTGCCAGCAGCTTGGTGGGGGTTAATTCACCCCTCCACTTT. This gives the protein CASSLVGVNSPLHF.

The chain carries TRBV5-1 and TRBJ2-3; D is unclear. Germline CDR1 is SGHRS and CDR2 is YFSETQ. The CDR3 covers 13 residues. The V end was cut by 2 bases, the J end by 0 bases, with 4 bases between. CDR3 coding DNA: TGCGCCAGCAGCTTTGCCAGCACAGATACGCAGTATTTT. Amino acids: CASSFASTDTQYF.

The chain couples TRBV6-5 to TRBJ2-7, with D perhaps matching TRBD2 (5 bases). The CDR3 runs 11 residues. V was cut by 2 bases and J by 6 bases, with 5 bases left in between. Germline V CDR1 and CDR2: MNHEY, SVGAGI. CDR3 DNA: TGTGCCAGCAGTTACGGGAGCGAGCAGTACTTC. It encodes CASSYGSEQYF.

CDR3 DNA sequence: TGTGCCAGCAGCCCGGACGATCAACTGACCGAAGCTTTCTTT. Translating it yields CASSPDDQLTEAFF. The rearrangement links TRBV14 to TRBJ1-1; D ambiguous. V was clipped by 4 bases and J by 8 bases, with 17 bases between them. From germline, CDR1 is SGHDN and CDR2 FVKESK. The CDR3 covers 14 residues.

V usage is TRBV28 and J usage is TRBJ2-5; the match to TRBD2 covers 8 bases. The CDR3 sequence is 16 residues long. Germline trimming cut 6 bases from V and 3 bases from J; bases unmatched to any gene: 12. Germline lookup yields CDR1 MDHEN and CDR2 SYDVKM. The CDR3 region has the DNA TGTGCCAGCAGCAACCCCCAGGTAGCGGGAAAAGAGACCCAGTACTTC. Amino acid sequence: CASSNPQVAGKETQYF.

The chain is built from TRBV6-5 and TRBJ1-2; D gene uncertain. The CDR3 runs 12 residues. The V end lost 10 bases, the J end lost 4 bases, and 13 bases lay between the germline ends. Germline CDR1 is MNHEY and CDR2 is SVGAGI. The CDR3 DNA sequence: TGTGCCATTATGACCTCCTTCTATGGCTACACCTTC. Protein: CAIMTSFYGYTF.

This rearrangement joins TRBV5-1 to TRBJ1-2, with 8 bases identical to TRBD1. The CDR3 has 14 residues. Germline CDR1 is SGHRS and CDR2 is YFSETQ. The junction had 2 bases not matched to a gene; V was cut back by 0 bases and J by 4 bases. The CDR3 loop is CASSLVGQGYGYTF. The CDR3 DNA reads TGCGCCAGCAGCTTGGTCGGACAGGGCTATGGCTACACCTTC.

The chain links TRBV5-1 to TRBJ2-4, with 7 bases fitting TRBD2. The CDR3 extends over 15 amino acids. Germline-derived CDR1 and CDR2 are SGHRS and YFSETQ. J lost 6 bases, V lost 0 bases, and 6 bases had no gene match. The CDR3 bases are TGCGCCAGCAGCTTGGACGGGACTATCCCAAACATTCAGTACTTC. This sequence encodes CASSLDGTIPNIQYF.

CDR3 DNA: TGCGCCAGCAGGGAACTAGCGGGGACAGATACGCAGTATTTT. It translates to CASRELAGTDTQYF. This chain connects TRBV4-1 to TRBJ2-3; 10 bases are shared with TRBD2. The CDR3 length is 14 residues. Germline CDR1 is MGHRA and CDR2 is YSYEKL. J gave up 3 bases and V 6 bases, and 3 bases lay outside the gene matches.

This chain uses TRBV7-2 with TRBJ2-1; the match to TRBD1 covers 7 bases. J was trimmed by 0 bases and V by 5 bases; bases with no gene match: 10. The CDR3 has 17 residues. Germline CDR1 and CDR2: SGHTA and FQGNSA. CDR3 region: CASSRKTGISSYNEQFF. CDR3 sequence (DNA): TGTGCCAGCAGCCGAAAGACAGGGATTAGCTCCTACAATGAGCAGTTCTTC.

The chain couples TRBV5-1 to TRBJ2-3, with 9 bases that match TRBD1. The CDR3 runs 19 residues. The V gene end was trimmed by 3 bases and the J gene end by 10 bases; junction bases not matched to a gene: 24. The germline V gene has CDR1 SGHRS and CDR2 YFSETQ. The chain's CDR3 is CASSSPRDRVIPFSGSQYF. The CDR3 nucleotides read TGCGCCAGCAGCTCCCCCCGGGACAGGGTAATCCCATTTTCAGGTTCGCAGTATTTT.

This clone showed up just once. The rearrangement joins TRBV2 to TRBJ1-5; D not certain. Germline V gene lookup returns CDR1 SNHLY and CDR2 FYNNEI. V lost 5 bases and J lost 5, with 10 bases in between. The CDR3 length is 13 residues. The CDR3 region is CASSWVGDQPQHF. The CDR3 DNA sequence: TGTGCCAGCAGTTGGGTTGGTGATCAGCCCCAGCATTTT.

This rearrangement joins TRBV11-2 to TRBJ2-5; 7 bases match TRBD2. The CDR3 covers 17 residues. V gave up 5 bases and J gave up 4 bases; unmatched junction bases: 16. CDR1 and CDR2 from the germline V gene are SGHAT and FQNNGV. Here the CDR3 DNA reads TGTGCCAGCAGCGTGTCTTCCCCACTAGCGTTAGGAGAGACCCAGTACTTC. Translated: CASSVSSPLALGETQYF.

V and J are TRBV7-2 and TRBJ2-5; D may be TRBD1 (6 bases). V gave up 5 bases and J gave up 5 bases, with 15 bases separating them. CDR1 is SGHTA, CDR2 FQGNSA, per germline. The CDR3 is 14 amino acids. CDR3 nucleotide sequence: TGTGCCAGCAGCGACCCGGGTAGGGGGGAGACCCAGTACTTC. Protein: CASSDPGRGETQYF.

The chain carries TRBV7-3 and TRBJ1-1; 7 bases are a match to TRBD1. The V gene end was trimmed by 5 bases and the J gene end by 4 bases; junction bases not matched to a gene: 10. Germline loops: CDR1 SGHTA, CDR2 FQGTGA. The CDR3 loop spans 15 amino acids. CDR3 nucleotide sequence: TGTGCCAGCAGCCCCACCTGGACAGGCGGCACTGAAGCTTTCTTT. Translated: CASSPTWTGGTEAFF. Together with reference TRBV7-3 and TRBJ1-1, the CDR3 gives the full variable domain: GAGVSQTPSNKVTEKGKYVELRCDPISGHTALYWYRQSLGQGPEFLIYFQGTGAADDSGLPNDRFFAVRPEGSVSTLKIQRTERGDSAVYLCASSPTWTGGTEAFFGQGTRLTVV.

This clone turned up a few times. This rearrangement joins TRBV15 to TRBJ1-4, with 7 bases matching TRBD1. V dropped 1 base and J dropped 0; count of bases not matched to a gene: 5. Germline CDR1 is LNHNV and CDR2 is YYDKDF (reference sequence). The CDR3 length is 17 residues. DNA for the CDR3: TGTGCCACCAGCAGAGCGTTAACAGGGGCAACTAATGAAAAACTGTTTTTT. Encoded protein: CATSRALTGATNEKLFF.

A note on this clone: A junction end diverges from the germline sequence, so it may reflect a read error. The gene calls are TRBV7-3 and TRBJ1-5, with no clear D. Germline V gives CDR1 SGHTA, CDR2 FQGTGA. The CDR3 has 12 amino acids. For the CDR3, the DNA is TGTGCCAGCAGCTTAGTGGCGCAGCCCCGGCATTTT. Amino acid sequence: CASSLVAQPRHF.